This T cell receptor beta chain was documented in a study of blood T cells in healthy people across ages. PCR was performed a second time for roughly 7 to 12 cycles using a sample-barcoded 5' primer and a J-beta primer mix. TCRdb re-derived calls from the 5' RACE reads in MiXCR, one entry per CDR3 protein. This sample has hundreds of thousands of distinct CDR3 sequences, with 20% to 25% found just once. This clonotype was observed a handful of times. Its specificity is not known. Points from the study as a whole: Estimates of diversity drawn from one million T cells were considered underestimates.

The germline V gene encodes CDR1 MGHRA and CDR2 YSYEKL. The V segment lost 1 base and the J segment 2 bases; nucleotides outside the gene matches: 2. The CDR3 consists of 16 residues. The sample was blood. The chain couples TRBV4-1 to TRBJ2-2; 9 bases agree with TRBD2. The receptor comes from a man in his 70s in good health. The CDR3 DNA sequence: TGCGCCAGCAGCCAAGGACTAGCGGTTAACACCGGGGAGCTGTTTTTT. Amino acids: CASSQGLAVNTGELFF.